This TCR beta chain was sequenced for a study of PD-L1 blockade in urothelial cancer. The time point here: pretreatment peripheral blood. Here immunoSEQ multiplex PCR was the method, and the copy in TCRdb shows in-frame clones only, minus some. The data contain about 95,000 clones, more than 75% of them singletons. This CDR3 spans 19 amino acids. The J segment lost 0 bases and the V segment lost 4 bases, leaving 12 bases of the junction unmatched. The germline CDR1 and CDR2 sequences are KGHSH and LQKENI. The sequence was obtained from a man aged 55 to 69 with urothelial cancer. The chain carries TRBV18 and TRBJ1-5, with TRBD1 matching over 10 bases. This sample comprised PBMCs, obtained around atezolizumab (anti-PD-L1) treatment. CDR3 amino acids: CASSRETGGGLGSNQPQHF. The CDR3 region has the DNA TGTGCCAGCTCACGGGAGACAGGGGGCGGCTTAGGTAGCAATCAGCCCCAGCATTTT. The variable domain in full, completed from reference TRBV18 and TRBJ1-5, reads NAGVMQNPRHLVRRRGQEARLRCSPMKGHSHVYWYRQLPEEGLKFMVYLQKENIIDESGMPKERFSAEFPKEGPSILRIQQVVRGDSAAYFCASSRETGGGLGSNQPQHFGDGTRLSIL.